This T cell receptor beta chain was identified in a study of OX40 agonist ivuxolimab in advanced cancers. In the study overall: Three dose-escalation patients had partial responses: one with hepatocellular carcinoma and two with cutaneous melanoma.

Regarding the study as a whole: Low normalized clonal expansion also occurred in some nonresponding patients. Average numbers of expanded clones were greater in CD8+ T cells than in CD4+.

The timepoints at which blood was sampled were baseline, cycle 4 day 1, and cycle 7 day 1. Here immunoSEQ multiplex PCR was the method, and the copy in TCRdb shows in-frame clones only, minus some. The sample gives roughly 41,000 clones, 65% to 85% of which show up once; about 1.7% is in the top ten. A note on this clone: What it binds is not known.

The receptor was isolated from an adult with an advanced solid tumor such as melanoma, head and neck, liver or kidney cancer. The source was CD4+ or CD8+ T cells sorted from blood, collected in a trial of the OX40 agonist ivuxolimab.

Here the CDR3 reads CSVVGRVTEQYF. The CDR3, as DNA: TGCAGCGTTGTGGGCAGGGTAACGGAGCAGTACTTC. This chain joins TRBV29-1 and TRBJ2-7, with D possibly being TRBD1 (5 bases). Trimming took off 4 bases at V and 7 bases at J, with 14 bases between the two ends. Germline CDR1 and CDR2: SQVTM and ANQGSEA. This CDR3 region has 12 residues.